This TCR beta chain was documented in a study of vaccination and CD4 T cells after COVID-19. Overall study: Convalescent donors: six male, four female; seven Caucasian, two Asian, one multiracial, two Hispanic.

The Oncomine TCR Beta short-read assay was applied to DNA of cultured CD4+ T cells. TCRdb independently ran MiXCR on the PCR reads; one entry per CDR3 protein. The profile shows under 25,000 distinct CDR3 sequences, 40% to 55% of them singletons. The treatment denotes: roughly 10-day PBMC culture with coronavirus spike peptide pools or control peptides (ViraFEST assay). To note about this clonotype: Its target is not known.

Trimming stripped 2 bases from V and 9 bases from J, with 8 bases between. Germline V gene lookup returns CDR1 MDHEN and CDR2 SYDVKM. The CDR3 contains 12 residues. The receptor's source is a human donor who had recovered from COVID-19. Sequences were derived from CD4+ T cells from blood, cultured in vitro, sampled after SARS-CoV-2 vaccination. V usage is TRBV28 and J usage is TRBJ1-3, with no clear D. CDR3 sequence (DNA): TGTGCCAGCAGTTTAAGGGTGGGCACCATATATTTT. This codes for CASSLRVGTIYF.